What follows is one TCR beta chain and its context. Antigen unknown. For unsorted PBMC, roughly 0.3 ug DNA per replicate equaled tens of thousands of T cell genomes. The data were produced by immunoSEQ multiplex PCR, yet TCRdb's version contains in-frame clones alone and is incomplete. The sample carries approximately 500,000 clones, about 79% recorded once. Germline V CDR1 and CDR2: LGHNA, YSLEER. V was clipped by 5 bases and J by 5 bases; unmatched bases: 8. This CDR3 comprises 16 residues. This specimen comes from a study of shared clonotypes between healthy human individuals. Study details: A couple of female and a few male donors aged 18 to 49 were enrolled.

Overall study results and limits: The expectation was that sequencing depth would affect clonotype sharing among donors.

Healthy adults negative for HIV, lacking recent acute infections or vaccinations, served as donors. Source material: PBMCs. The source is a woman in her 40s in good health. Some clones in this sample may be carry-over from other donors' samples. The chain joins TRBV4-3 to TRBJ1-6, with 8 bases fitting TRBD1. The CDR3 DNA reads as TGCGCCAGCAGCATCTCGAGACAGGGGAATAATTCACCCCTCCACTTT. As protein: CASSISRQGNNSPLHF.